This T cell receptor beta chain was sequenced in a study of CD8 T cells in Susac syndrome (dated by TCRdb to the late 2010s). Turning to the overall study: Whether CD8+ T cell activation and differentiation in Susac syndrome was antigen driven was tested using repertoire sequencing. Overall study results and their limits: The number of individuals in the TCR sequencing and HLA analysis was acknowledged as relatively small.

High-throughput TCR beta sequencing profiled peripheral blood CD8+ and CD4+ T cells from healthy donors, Susac syndrome patients and multiple sclerosis patients. Healthy donors were included as age- and sex-matched controls. CD8+ TEMRA cells were enriched by FACS, while bulk CD8+ and CD4+ T cells were purified by magnetic negative isolation. Blood was drawn into EDTA tubes, processed within 24 hours, and PBMCs were isolated by density gradient centrifugation. PBMCs intended for TCR sequencing were cryopreserved in liquid nitrogen and were subsequently thawed in a 37 degrees C water bath. The sorted or isolated CD4+, CD8+ and CD8+ TEMRA cells reached a purity of at least 90%. Reading from cysteine to phenylalanine, the CDR3 counts 16 amino acids. The only DNA kept is the CDR3, 48 bases in frame from the first base. CDR1 and CDR2 are read off the germline V gene as SGHAT and FQNNGV. V is shortened by 4 bases, J by 0 bases, and the region joining them spans 13 bases.

As regards this clonotype: No cognate antigen has been identified for it. No per-base quality is available; no much larger clone lies one base away.

RNA was extracted using the RNeasy kit, and roughly 0.5 to 1 microgram was reverse transcribed with random hexamers. The immunoSEQ multiplex PCR assay, covering 54 Vbeta and 13 Jbeta segments, was used to amplify TCR beta CDR3 regions. PCR amplification bias was corrected using a synthetic template baseline for primer optimization and computational correction. In the authors' own workflow: Reads were annotated to V, D and J genes according to IMGT and were analyzed with immunoSEQ Analyzer, with only productive sequences retained. Clonality was calculated as one minus the Shannon entropy normalized by log2 of the number of productive unique sequences. For each patient and control, public and private clones were evaluated within the 100 most prevalent clones. Clones were defined as Susac-specific if absent from the healthy and MS cohorts, from 900 to 1,300 published viral clones and from other ImmuneACCESS disease sequences. TCRdb reprocessing: public reads trimmed at Q25 with fastp, clones called with MiXCR, in-frame beta chains kept. Entries are consolidated by CDR3 protein sequence, retaining the most common genes and DNA. For this entry, the V and J calls and clone size follow TCRdb and not the study's own pipeline. This sample holds roughly 190,000 distinct CDR3 sequences; just under 95% were observed only once. The top ten clonotypes cover 0.1% of the sample.

The receptor chain draws on TRBV11-2 and TRBJ2-1; the D segment could be TRBD2, given 6 matching bases. The receptor's source is a human donor in good health. The sequenced sample consisted of CD4+ T cells from PBMCs. Here is the DNA: TGTGCCAGCAGCTCCCGTACTAGCTTCTCCTACAATGAGCAGTTCTTC. This sequence encodes CASSSRTSFSYNEQFF.